Below, 6 T cell receptor beta chains from the same sample are listed, as sequenced in a study of Graves' ophthalmopathy and Graves' hyperthyroidism. Scientists amplified the TCR beta CDR3 regions from RNA transcripts. First-round RT-PCR used HTBI primers; second-round multiplex PCR followed. MiXCR was run by TCRdb on the multiplex PCR reads, yielding one entry per CDR3 protein. The repertoire consists of about 500,000 distinct CDR3 sequences, with around 14% occurring once and the leading ten covering over 8%. Sequenced: blood. These receptor sequences come from a woman in her twenties or thirties with Graves' ophthalmopathy.

The table lists this clonotype with many counts. A single base separates this from a much larger clone, so it may be a read error. V and J are TRBV28 and TRBJ1-1; maybe TRBD1 (6 bases). The germline gives CDR1 MDHEN, CDR2 SYDVKM. This CDR3 is 15 amino acids long. DNA for the CDR3: TGTGCCAGCACCCCAGGGGAGCGGGTTAACACTGAAGCTTCCTTT. It encodes CASTPGERVNTEASF.

V usage is TRBV6-2 or TRBV6-3 and J usage is TRBJ1-1, with a possible D match to TRBD1 (5 bases). The germline V and J ends were trimmed by 2 bases and 1 base, with 11 bases remaining between them. This CDR3 has 15 amino acids. From germline, CDR1 is MNHEY and CDR2 SVGEGT. CDR3 sequence: CASSYPDTTNTEAFF. The CDR3 DNA sequence: TGTGCCAGCAGTTACCCGGACACCACGAACACTGAAGCTTTCTTT.

This clonotype was detected a few times. The chain has TRBV30 and TRBJ2-7, with TRBD1 matching 7 bases. The V and J ends lost 5 bases and 0 bases, in that order; junction bases with no gene match: 7. CDR3 length equals 14 residues. Germline V gene sequence: CDR1 GTSNPN, CDR2 SVGIG (reference sequence). The CDR3 DNA reads as TGTGCCTGGCGTGACAGGGACAGCTCCTACGAGCAGTACTTC. Amino acid sequence: CAWRDRDSSYEQYF.

The sample holds many counts of this clonotype. The rearrangement joins TRBV5-6 to TRBJ1-2, with D possibly matching TRBD1 (6 bases). V was trimmed by 4 bases and J by 8 bases, leaving 15 bases between them. The CDR3 length is 13 residues. Germline CDR1 is SGHDT and CDR2 is YYEEEE. DNA of the CDR3: TGTGCCAGCAGCCGTCCAGGGGTGAGAGGCTACACCTTC. Its translation is CASSRPGVRGYTF.

At least ten counts were recorded for this clonotype. The chain combines TRBV7-2 with TRBJ1-1, with TRBD1 as a possible D gene (6 bases). V was shortened by 1 base and J by 0 bases, with 9 bases between the two germline ends. This CDR3 has 15 amino acids. Germline CDR1 is SGHTA and CDR2 is FQGNSA. CDR3 amino acids: CASSLGGALNTEAFF. In DNA form, the CDR3 reads TGTGCCAGCAGCTTAGGGGGGGCGCTGAACACTGAAGCTTTCTTT.

The sample holds many counts of this clonotype. CDR3 residues: CAIRGGVESPLHF. CDR3 nucleotides: TGTGCCATCAGGGGTGGTGTCGAGTCACCCCTCCACTTT. This sequence joins TRBV10-3 and TRBJ1-6; D not certain. The V and J ends lost 6 bases and 10 bases respectively, with 13 bases between them. In germline, CDR1 is ENHRY, CDR2 SYGVKD. This CDR3 comprises 13 residues.